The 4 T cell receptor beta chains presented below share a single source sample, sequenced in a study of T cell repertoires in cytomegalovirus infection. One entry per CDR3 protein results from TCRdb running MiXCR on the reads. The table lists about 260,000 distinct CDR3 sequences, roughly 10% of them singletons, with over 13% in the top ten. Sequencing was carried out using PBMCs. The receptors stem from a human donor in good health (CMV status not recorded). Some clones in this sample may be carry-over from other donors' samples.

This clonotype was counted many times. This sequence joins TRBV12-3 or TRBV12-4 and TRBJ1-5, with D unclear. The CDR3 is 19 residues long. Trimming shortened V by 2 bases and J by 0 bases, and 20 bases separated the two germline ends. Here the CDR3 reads CASSLLALLGEYSNQPQHF. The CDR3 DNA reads TGTGCCAGCAGTTTACTGGCCCTCTTAGGCGAATATAGCAATCAGCCCCAGCATTTT.

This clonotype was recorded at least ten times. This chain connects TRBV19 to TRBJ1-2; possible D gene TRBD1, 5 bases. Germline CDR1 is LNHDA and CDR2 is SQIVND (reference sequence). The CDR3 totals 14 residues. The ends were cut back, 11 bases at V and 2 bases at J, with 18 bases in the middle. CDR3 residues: CASHRGGFNYGYTF. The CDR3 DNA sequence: TGTGCCTCCCACCGGGGGGGATTCAACTATGGCTACACCTTC.

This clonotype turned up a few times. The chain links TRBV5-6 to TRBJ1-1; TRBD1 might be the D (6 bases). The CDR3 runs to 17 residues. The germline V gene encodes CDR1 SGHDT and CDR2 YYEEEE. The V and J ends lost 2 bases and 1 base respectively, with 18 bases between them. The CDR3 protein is CASSFSARGARNTEAFF. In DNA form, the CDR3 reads TGTGCCAGCAGCTTCAGCGCTCGGGGGGCGCGGAACACTGAAGCTTTCTTT.

CDR3 bases: TGTGCCAGCAGTTACTCGGGACATCTGAACACTGAAGCTTTCTTT. Translated: CASSYSGHLNTEAFF. The chain joins TRBV6-5 to TRBJ1-1; D is possibly TRBD1 (6 bases). This CDR3 region has 15 residues. Germline V gene data show CDR1 as MNHEY and CDR2 as SVGAGI. Trimming stripped 0 bases from V and 0 bases from J, with 8 bases between.